One and the same sample provided the 24 T cell receptor beta chains below, sequenced in a study of blood T cell repertoires in COVID-19. Assay used: immunoSEQ multiplex PCR; TCRdb lists only in-frame clones, some missing. The repertoire holds 200,000 to 300,000 clones, with 84% as singletons. Sequenced: peripheral blood. These receptors came from a man in his sixties with acute or convalescent COVID-19.

This chain uses TRBV6-5 with TRBJ2-1; TRBD2 is a possible D gene (5 bases). CDR1 is MNHEY, CDR2 SVGAGI, per germline. Trimming took off 8 bases at V and 5 bases at J, with 13 bases between the two ends. This CDR3 comprises 13 residues. DNA for the CDR3: TGTGCCAGCTCAGGACTGATGGACAATGAGCAGTTCTTC. This sequence encodes CASSGLMDNEQFF.

The V and J genes are TRBV28 and TRBJ2-7, with a tentative D call TRBD1 (5 bases). In germline, CDR1 is MDHEN, CDR2 SYDVKM. V was shortened by 7 bases and J by 2 bases, with 15 bases between the two germline ends. The CDR3 spans 14 residues. The DNA of the CDR3 is TGTGCCAGCATCCAAAGAAGGGGTGCCTACGAGCAGTACTTC. It specifies CASIQRRGAYEQYF.

The chain couples TRBV2 to TRBJ1-5, with D perhaps matching TRBD1 (6 bases). The CDR3 has 15 residues. Trimming took off 6 bases at V and 1 base at J, with 13 bases between the two ends. The germline gives CDR1 SNHLY, CDR2 FYNNEI. The CDR3 DNA follows: TGTGCCAGCAGGGCTCAACAGGGAAGCAATCAGCCCCAGCATTTT. Residues: CASRAQQGSNQPQHF. Variable domain in full (rest from reference TRBV2 and TRBJ1-5): EPEVTQTPSHQVTQMGQEVILRCVPISNHLYFYWYRQILGQKVEFLVSFYNNEISEKSEIFDDQFSVERPDGSNFTLKIRSTKLEDSAMYFCASRAQQGSNQPQHFGDGTRLSIL.

V and J are TRBV15 and TRBJ1-4; D not certain. The CDR3 runs 15 residues. Germline CDR1 is LNHNV and CDR2 is YYDKDF (reference sequence). V was shortened by 0 bases and J by 3 bases, with 8 bases between the two germline ends. CDR3 in amino acids: CATSREGRSNEKLFF. The CDR3 nucleotides read TGTGCCACCAGCAGAGAAGGGAGGTCTAATGAAAAACTGTTTTTT.

The rearrangement links TRBV2 to TRBJ1-1; TRBD1 agrees at 7 bases. Per germline, CDR1 SNHLY and CDR2 FYNNEI. The CDR3 is 13 residues long. Germline trimming cut 4 bases from V and 5 bases from J; bases unmatched to any gene: 4. CDR3 protein: CASSATGVTEAFF. As DNA, the CDR3 is TGTGCCAGCAGTGCTACAGGGGTTACTGAAGCTTTCTTT.

The rearrangement uses TRBV18 and TRBJ1-1; the match to TRBD1 covers 8 bases. The CDR3 runs to 16 residues. Germline V gene lookup returns CDR1 KGHSH and CDR2 LQKENI. V shed 3 bases, J shed 5 bases, and the junction held 11 bases outside the gene matches. The CDR3 reads CASSPSQGARGTEAFF. The CDR3 bases are TGTGCCAGCTCACCCTCCCAGGGGGCGCGGGGAACTGAAGCTTTCTTT.

The chain has TRBV6-5 and TRBJ1-5; no reliable D call. Between the trimmed V and J ends, which lost 6 bases and 0 bases, there was a span of 12 bases. The V gene's germline CDR1 is MNHEY and CDR2 SVGAGI. The CDR3 runs 15 residues. This CDR3 reads CASSAGINSNQPQHF. In nucleotides, the CDR3 is TGTGCCAGCAGCGCGGGAATCAATAGCAATCAGCCCCAGCATTTT.

V is TRBV10-3 and J is TRBJ2-3, with TRBD2 matching over 10 bases. Germline lookup yields CDR1 ENHRY and CDR2 SYGVKD. The CDR3 consists of 15 residues. Trimming at V came to 11 bases and at J to 0 bases, leaving 8 bases not matched to a gene. CDR3 sequence: CAGASGSASTDTQYF. CDR3 nucleotide sequence: TGTGCCGGAGCTAGCGGGAGTGCTAGCACAGATACGCAGTATTTT.

The V gene is TRBV3-1 (or the pseudogene TRBV3-2), the J gene TRBJ1-1, with 9 bases lining up with TRBD1. J lost 4 bases, V lost 2 bases, and 5 bases had no gene match. This CDR3 is 15 amino acids long. The germline CDR1 and CDR2 sequences are LGHDT and YNNKEL (reference sequence). This chain's CDR3 is CASSQPTGGTTEAFF. CDR3 coding DNA: TGTGCCAGCAGCCAACCGACAGGGGGAACCACTGAAGCTTTCTTT.

The sample holds many counts of this clone. This sample also contains other DNA sequences that code for the same CDR3. This rearrangement joins TRBV11-2 to TRBJ2-6, with 9 bases matching TRBD1. The germline gives CDR1 SGHAT, CDR2 FQNNGV. V gave up 5 bases and J gave up 0 bases; unmatched junction bases: 8. This CDR3 region has 18 residues. This chain's CDR3 is CASSERGQGGSGANVLTF. In nucleotides, the CDR3 is TGTGCCAGCAGCGAACGGGGACAGGGAGGCTCTGGGGCCAACGTCCTGACTTTC.

V usage is TRBV10-3 and J usage is TRBJ2-6; tentatively, D is TRBD1 (6 bases). Germline V CDR1 and CDR2: ENHRY, SYGVKD. The V end was cut by 2 bases, the J end by 0 bases, with 8 bases between. This CDR3 is built from 16 residues. The CDR3 region has the DNA TGTGCCATCAGTGAGGGACAGAACTCTGGGGCCAACGTCCTGACTTTC. Translation gives CAISEGQNSGANVLTF.

The J gene is TRBJ1-2, the V gene TRBV11-2, with 8 nucleotides matching TRBD1. The CDR3 length is 17 residues. Germline CDR1 SGHAT, CDR2 FQNNGV. Losses at the gene ends were 6 bases for V and 4 bases for J; bases not matched to a gene: 16. This chain's CDR3 is CASRKSPQGASGYGYTF. CDR3 bases: TGTGCCAGCAGAAAAAGCCCCCAGGGGGCGTCGGGCTATGGCTACACCTTC.

J is TRBJ2-7 and V is TRBV7-3; TRBD1 is a possible D gene (5 bases). CDR1 is SGHTA and CDR2 is FQGTGA in the germline V gene. V gave up 1 base and J gave up 4 bases, with 14 bases separating them. The CDR3 has 15 amino acids. CDR3 nucleotides: TGTGCCAGCAGCTTAAATGGGGCGGCACTTTACGAGCAGTACTTC. Its translation is CASSLNGAALYEQYF. The whole variable domain, remainder taken from reference TRBV7-3 and TRBJ2-7, is GAGVSQTPSNKVTEKGKYVELRCDPISGHTALYWYRQSLGQGPEFLIYFQGTGAADDSGLPNDRFFAVRPEGSVSTLKIQRTERGDSAVYLCASSLNGAALYEQYFGPGTRLTVT.

The chain has TRBV7-8 and TRBJ2-5; possible D gene TRBD1, 6 bases. The CDR3 length is 14 residues. V was clipped by 1 base and J by 6 bases, with 12 bases between them. Germline V gene lookup returns CDR1 SGHVS and CDR2 FQNEAQ. The CDR3 nucleotides read TGTGCCAGCAGCTTAGACAGGGAGAGGAAGACCCAGTACTTC. Its translation: CASSLDRERKTQYF.

This sequence joins TRBV12-3 or TRBV12-4 and TRBJ1-4, with unresolved D. Trimming removed 0 bases from V and 7 bases from J, with 6 bases in between. The CDR3 contains 13 residues. CDR3 in amino acids: CASSLAEAEKLFF. For the CDR3, the DNA is TGTGCCAGCAGTTTAGCGGAGGCTGAAAAACTGTTTTTT.

The chain uses TRBV10-3 and TRBJ2-7, with D maybe TRBD1 (8 bases). The length of the CDR3 is 14 residues. Trimming removed 6 bases at V and 3 bases at J, with 15 bases between. Germline CDR1 is ENHRY and CDR2 is SYGVKD. CDR3: CAIRSGTGHYEQYF. The CDR3 DNA is TGTGCCATCAGGAGCGGGACAGGCCACTACGAGCAGTACTTC.

The chain recombines TRBV5-1 with TRBJ2-1; the match to TRBD2 covers 13 bases. J was trimmed by 4 bases and V by 4 bases; bases with no gene match: 5. Germline CDR1 and CDR2: SGHRS and YFSETQ. The CDR3 has 16 residues. The CDR3 loop is CASSETSGGPYNEQFF. CDR3 nucleotide sequence: TGCGCCAGCAGCGAGACTAGCGGGGGGCCATACAATGAGCAGTTCTTC.

The chain recombines TRBV28 with TRBJ1-1; 10 positions match TRBD1. Germline CDR1 reads MDHEN; CDR2 reads SYDVKM. Trimming removed 6 bases from V and 5 bases from J; junction bases left unmatched: 3. The length of the CDR3 is 13 residues. The CDR3 DNA reads TGTGCCAGCAGGTCGGGACAGGGGACTGAAGCTTTCTTT. Amino acid sequence: CASRSGQGTEAFF.

This chain links TRBV6-5 with TRBJ2-7; the D gene is possibly TRBD1 (6 bases). The CDR3 covers 15 residues. Germline V gene data show CDR1 as MNHEY and CDR2 as SVGAGI. V lost 6 bases and J lost 1, with 16 bases in between. CDR3 region: CASRTDRHWSYEQYF. The CDR3 DNA is TGTGCCAGCAGAACCGACAGGCATTGGTCCTACGAGCAGTACTTC.

V and J are TRBV10-1 and TRBJ2-3; 10 bases are a match to TRBD1. The CDR3 spans 14 residues. The germline gives CDR1 WNHNN, CDR2 SYGVQD (reference sequence). With V trimmed by 3 bases and J by 4 bases, 1 base remained unmatched. The CDR3 reads CASSEGQGADTQYF. In DNA, the CDR3 is TGCGCCAGCAGTGAAGGACAGGGGGCAGATACGCAGTATTTT.

The chain combines TRBV7-2 with TRBJ1-1, with a tentative D call TRBD1 (6 bases). This CDR3 region has 14 residues. V shed 3 bases and J shed 0 bases, with 8 bases lying between them. Germline CDR1 is SGHTA and CDR2 is FQGNSA. CDR3 nucleotides: TGTGCCAGCAGCTTTGGACAGCTGAACACTGAAGCTTTCTTT. Translated: CASSFGQLNTEAFF. Together with reference TRBV7-2 and TRBJ1-1, the CDR3 gives the full variable domain: GAGVSQSPSNKVTEKGKDVELRCDPISGHTALYWYRQSLGQGLEFLIYFQGNSAPDKSGLPSDRFSAERTGGSVSTLTIQRTQQEDSAVYLCASSFGQLNTEAFFGQGTRLTVV.

This clone was seen once. The genes are TRBV2 and TRBJ2-7; TRBD2 matches 11 bases. CDR1 SNHLY and CDR2 FYNNEI come from the germline V gene. V was pared by 10 bases and J by 1 base, with 6 bases of the junction left unmatched. The length of the CDR3 is 14 residues. CDR3 loop: CATQLAGGSYEQYF. The CDR3 coding sequence is TGTGCCACCCAATTAGCGGGGGGGTCCTACGAGCAGTACTTC. The variable domain in full, with the rest retrieved from reference TRBV2 and TRBJ2-7, is EPEVTQTPSHQVTQMGQEVILRCVPISNHLYFYWYRQILGQKVEFLVSFYNNEISEKSEIFDDQFSVERPDGSNFTLKIRSTKLEDSAMYFCATQLAGGSYEQYFGPGTRLTVT.

The V and J genes are TRBV4-2 and TRBJ2-5, with 9 bases aligning to TRBD2. V gave up 0 bases and J gave up 5 bases; unmatched junction bases: 13. Germline V lookup: CDR1 LGHNA, CDR2 YNFKEQ. The CDR3 is made up of 18 amino acids. This CDR3 reads CASSQDPSGEILSETQYF. The CDR3 DNA reads TGTGCCAGCAGCCAAGATCCTAGCGGGGAGATCCTCTCGGAGACCCAGTACTTC.

The genes are TRBV7-3 and TRBJ2-2, with 7 nucleotides matching TRBD2. Germline assignment: CDR1 SGHTA and CDR2 FQGTGA. The length of the CDR3 is 16 residues. Unmatched junction bases numbered 5, after V lost 1 base and J lost 3 bases. The CDR3 DNA is TGTGCCAGCAGCTTAATCGGGGGGTCGGACACCGGGGAGCTGTTTTTT. It translates to CASSLIGGSDTGELFF. Supplemented by reference TRBV7-3 and TRBJ2-2, the full variable domain reads GAGVSQTPSNKVTEKGKYVELRCDPISGHTALYWYRQSLGQGPEFLIYFQGTGAADDSGLPNDRFFAVRPEGSVSTLKIQRTERGDSAVYLCASSLIGGSDTGELFFGEGSRLTVL.